The clone carrying this TCR beta chain was observed a handful of times. The sample originates from a study of identical twins. TCRdb recomputed calls from the 5' RACE reads with MiXCR, one row per CDR3 protein. The sample yields around 570,000 distinct CDR3 sequences, around 9.6% seen once. This CDR3 contains 15 residues. Trimming removed 1 base from V and 0 bases from J, with 10 bases in between. These sequences were also reported in another study, on yellow fever vaccine responses in identical twins.

The sample consisted of PBMCs. The rearrangement joins TRBV12-3 or TRBV12-4 to TRBJ2-7; D gene uncertain. This TCR was recovered from a woman aged 18-29 years in good health. The chain's CDR3 is CASSLGLGISYEQYF. The DNA of the CDR3 is TGTGCCAGCAGTTTAGGTCTAGGGATCTCCTACGAGCAGTACTTC.